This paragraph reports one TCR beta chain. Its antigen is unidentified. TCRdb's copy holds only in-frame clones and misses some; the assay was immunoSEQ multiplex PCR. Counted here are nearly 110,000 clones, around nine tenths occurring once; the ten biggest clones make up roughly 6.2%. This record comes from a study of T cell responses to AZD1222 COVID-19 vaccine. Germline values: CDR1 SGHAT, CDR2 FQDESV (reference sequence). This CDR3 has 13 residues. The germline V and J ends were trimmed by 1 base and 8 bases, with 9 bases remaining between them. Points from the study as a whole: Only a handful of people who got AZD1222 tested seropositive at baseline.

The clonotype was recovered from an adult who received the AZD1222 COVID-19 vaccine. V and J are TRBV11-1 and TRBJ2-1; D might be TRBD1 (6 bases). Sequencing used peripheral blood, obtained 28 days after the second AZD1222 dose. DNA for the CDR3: TGTGCCAGCAGCTTAGATGGGGGCGATGAGCAGTTCTTC. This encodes CASSLDGGDEQFF.